What follows are 9 T cell receptor beta chains derived from one specimen sequenced in a study of T-cell reconstitution after alpha-beta-depleted transplantation in children. The authors prepared the TCRbeta library with unique molecular identifiers. TCRdb reprocessed the PCR reads with MiXCR, giving one entry per CDR3 protein. The sample yields about 980,000 distinct CDR3 sequences, under 30% seen once. The sample here was PBMCs, mostly from graft donor cells, taken 360 days after TCRalphabeta/CD19-depleted stem cell transplant. All receptors come from a boy younger than two who had a stem cell transplant for SCID, so the T cells may come from the graft donor.

Only a few counts were recorded for this clonotype. This chain connects TRBV11-2 to TRBJ1-5; D gene unclear. The CDR3 totals 16 residues. The V end was cut by 1 base, the J end by 3 bases, with 13 bases between. Germline CDR1 is SGHAT and CDR2 is FQNNGV. CDR3 residues: CASSLGSGQNNQPQHF. As DNA, the CDR3 is TGTGCCAGCAGCTTAGGGTCCGGGCAGAACAATCAGCCCCAGCATTTT.

This clonotype has only a few counts. The V gene is TRBV5-1, the J gene TRBJ2-5, with 9 bases aligning to TRBD2. The CDR3 length is 17 residues. The junction had 6 bases not matched to a gene; V was cut back by 0 bases and J by 0 bases. Germline CDR1 reads SGHRS; CDR2 reads YFSETQ. CDR3 sequence: CASSLDWRGGYQETQYF. CDR3 coding DNA: TGCGCCAGCAGCTTGGACTGGCGGGGGGGATACCAAGAGACCCAGTACTTC.

This clonotype was counted only a few times. The chain combines TRBV9 with TRBJ2-3; D may be TRBD2 (7 bases). Germline CDR1 is SGDLS and CDR2 is YYNGEE. The V end was cut by 0 bases, the J end by 3 bases, with 14 bases between. The CDR3 is made up of 16 amino acids. CDR3 nucleotides: TGTGCCAGCAGCGTAGTCGGCGGGGGCTTTACAGATACGCAGTATTTT. This sequence encodes CASSVVGGGFTDTQYF. Full variable domain (outside the CDR3, taken from reference TRBV9 and TRBJ2-3): DSGVTQTPKHLITATGQRVTLRCSPRSGDLSVYWYQQSLDQGLQFLIQYYNGEERAKGNILERFSAQQFPDLHSELNLSSLELGDSALYFCASSVVGGGFTDTQYFGPGTRLTVL.

The J gene is TRBJ2-1, the V gene TRBV2; 10 bases map to TRBD2. The V gene's germline CDR1 is SNHLY and CDR2 FYNNEI. Trimming took 6 bases from V and 5 from J; bases not matched to a gene: 7. There are 15 residues in the CDR3. CDR3 amino acids: CASSPTSGVNNEQFF. CDR3 DNA sequence: TGTGCCAGCAGCCCAACTAGCGGGGTCAACAATGAGCAGTTCTTC.

In its sample, this clonotype was seen a few times. This chain joins TRBV29-1 and TRBJ2-2; 8 nucleotides align to TRBD1. V dropped 8 bases and J dropped 4; count of bases not matched to a gene: 6. From germline, CDR1 is SQVTM and CDR2 ANQGSEA. The CDR3 has 13 residues. CDR3: CSSQGAGTGELFF. The CDR3 nucleotides read TGCAGCTCCCAGGGGGCGGGCACCGGGGAGCTGTTTTTT.

The gene calls are TRBV5-1 and TRBJ2-4; D possibly corresponds to TRBD1 (6 bases). The germline gives CDR1 SGHRS, CDR2 YFSETQ. Trimming removed 2 bases from V and 8 bases from J, with 26 bases in between. The CDR3 is 18 amino acids. The CDR3 loop reads CASSFRVSGVVWYDIQYF. The CDR3 nucleotides read TGCGCCAGCAGCTTCAGGGTTTCAGGGGTTGTATGGTATGACATTCAGTACTTC.

The V call is TRBV12-3 or TRBV12-4, the J call TRBJ2-1; 8 positions match TRBD1. Germline trimming cut 3 bases from V and 4 bases from J; bases unmatched to any gene: 5. The CDR3 contains 15 residues. This CDR3 reads CASSFDRGPYNEQFF. The DNA of the CDR3 is TGTGCCAGCAGTTTTGACAGGGGACCATACAATGAGCAGTTCTTC.

The V call is TRBV24-1, the J call TRBJ2-1; tentatively, D is TRBD1 or TRBD2 (6 bases each). CDR1 and CDR2 from the germline V gene are KGHDR and SFDVKD. The V end was cut by 6 bases, the J end by 7 bases, with 12 bases between. CDR3 length: 13 residues. As DNA, the CDR3 is TGTGCCACCAGTTCCGGGGGCCTTAATGAGCAGTTCTTC. Its translation: CATSSGGLNEQFF.

V gene TRBV2 combines with J gene TRBJ2-1; 16 nucleotides line up with TRBD2. The J segment lost 7 bases and the V segment lost 8 bases, leaving 17 bases of the junction unmatched. CDR3 size: 19 residues. From germline, CDR1 is SNHLY and CDR2 FYNNEI. The CDR3 here is CASDEPGLAGGLAWNEQFF. Written as DNA, the CDR3 is TGTGCCAGCGATGAACCGGGACTAGCGGGGGGGTTAGCCTGGAATGAGCAGTTCTTC. Full variable domain (remainder filled in from reference TRBV2 and TRBJ2-1): EPEVTQTPSHQVTQMGQEVILRCVPISNHLYFYWYRQILGQKVEFLVSFYNNEISEKSEIFDDQFSVERPDGSNFTLKIRSTKLEDSAMYFCASDEPGLAGGLAWNEQFFGPGTRLTVL.